The rows below give T cell receptor beta chains drawn from one sample of a study of T cell responses to AZD1222 COVID-19 vaccine. The repertoire was sequenced with immunoSEQ multiplex PCR; TCRdb's copy has only in-frame clones and lacks some. The repertoire holds some 150,000 clones, with 89% as singletons. The sequencing used peripheral blood, collected on day 0 of AZD1222 vaccination. These TCRs come from an adult in good health. Both conserved end residues are part of each CDR3. Fields, in order: CDR3 DNA, CDR3 protein, V gene, D gene, clone size, J gene. The D gene is left open where the match is weak. Expanded clones get a size class; other rows say once, few or many, or leave the size out.

TGTGCCAGCAGCGTAGCGGTGGGGGACACTGAAGCTTTCTTT	CASSVAVGDTEAFF	TRBV9	.	.	TRBJ1-1
TGTGCCAGCAGCCCTGGCATGGGGGTCTATGGCTACACCTTC	CASSPGMGVYGYTF	TRBV5-5	.	.	TRBJ1-2
TGTGCCAGCAGTGATGTCAGGGGAAGCAATCAGCCCCAGCATTTT	CASSDVRGSNQPQHF	TRBV2	.	.	TRBJ1-5
TGTGCCAGCGGTACTGTATTACCGACCTACGAGCAGTACTTC	CASGTVLPTYEQYF	TRBV28	.	.	TRBJ2-7
TGCGCCAGCAGAAGTTTCGGCAGTTTGACAGCTTTCTTT	CASRSFGSLTAFF	TRBV5-1	.	.	TRBJ1-1
TGCAGCGTTGGGGGGACAGGGAATTTTCGGAACTATGGCTACACCTTC	CSVGGTGNFRNYGYTF	TRBV29-1	TRBD1	few	TRBJ1-2
TGTGCCAGCAGCTTGGTCGGAGGGGGGCCGGTCAAAAACATTCAGTACTTC	CASSLVGGGPVKNIQYF	TRBV5-4	.	.	TRBJ2-4
TGTGCCAGCAGTTACTCCGGACAGGGACGCACTGAAGCTTTCTTT	CASSYSGQGRTEAFF	TRBV6-5	TRBD1	.	TRBJ1-1
TGTGCCAGCAGCTTAGATGCGAAAGGCACAGATACGCAGTATTTT	CASSLDAKGTDTQYF	TRBV7-9	.	.	TRBJ2-3
TGTGCCAGCAGCGTCGGAAGGGGCACCGGGGAGCTGTTTTTT	CASSVGRGTGELFF	TRBV9	.	once	TRBJ2-2
TGTGCCAGCAGTCCGGACAGGGGTATGGGCGAGCAGTACTTC	CASSPDRGMGEQYF	TRBV2	TRBD1	.	TRBJ2-7
TGTGCCAGCAGCTTCGTTCAGGGTAGGAACAATGAGCAGTTCTTC	CASSFVQGRNNEQFF	TRBV7-3	.	.	TRBJ2-1
TGTGCCAGCAGCCAAGAGGGCAGGGTCACAACTGAAGCTTTCTTT	CASSQEGRVTTEAFF	TRBV4-2	.	.	TRBJ1-1
TGTGCCAGCAGCTTGGGGGGGGGATTCCCGAACACTGAAGCTTTCTTT	CASSLGGGFPNTEAFF	TRBV7-2	.	.	TRBJ1-1
TGTGCCAGCAGCCAACCCGGGACAGGGTCTCCTACATTAAATTCACCCCTCCACTTT	CASSQPGTGSPTLNSPLHF	TRBV4-2	TRBD1	.	TRBJ1-6
TGTGCCAGCAGCTTAAGAGCGGGAACGAACACCGGGGAGCTGTTTTTT	CASSLRAGTNTGELFF	TRBV7-8	TRBD2	.	TRBJ2-2
TGTGCCAGCAGCTTAGACGCCCTCCCCGTCTTAGATACGCAGTATTTT	CASSLDALPVLDTQYF	TRBV11-2	.	.	TRBJ2-3
TGTGCCAGTACCGATAGGGGGGCGCGAGGCTATGGCTACACCTTC	CASTDRGARGYGYTF	TRBV19	.	.	TRBJ1-2
TGTGCCAGCAGCCAAGAGACGGGGGCGAGAACAGATACGCAGTATTTT	CASSQETGARTDTQYF	TRBV4-2	.	.	TRBJ2-3
TGTGCCACCAGCAGAGATATGGTGTACGAGCAGTACTTC	CATSRDMVYEQYF	TRBV15	.	.	TRBJ2-7
TGTGCCAGCTCCCCGGACAAGACCTACGAGCAGTACTTC	CASSPDKTYEQYF	TRBV18	.	.	TRBJ2-7
TGTGCCAGCAGCTCCCAGAATCAGCCCCAGCATTTT	CASSSQNQPQHF	TRBV7-9	.	.	TRBJ1-5
TGTGCCAGCAGCTTGGGCCAGAGTTATGGCTACACCTTC	CASSLGQSYGYTF	TRBV5-4	.	.	TRBJ1-2
TGTGCCAGCAGCCAAGAACCCACCGGGACAGGGGGTGGCTACACCTTC	CASSQEPTGTGGGYTF	TRBV14	TRBD1	.	TRBJ1-2
TGTGCCAGCAGTTCTTACAGGGGGCAGCCCCAGCATTTT	CASSSYRGQPQHF	TRBV6-5	TRBD1	.	TRBJ1-5
TGCGCCAGCAGCCCCGGGGGAGGCAATCAGCCCCAGCATTTT	CASSPGGGNQPQHF	TRBV5-1	.	.	TRBJ1-5
TGTGCCAGCAGCAAAGAGGCAGGGGGGGGACTATATGGCTACACCTTC	CASSKEAGGGLYGYTF	TRBV21-1	.	.	TRBJ1-2
TGTGCCAGCAGCTTCAAGATGCGGCGGGCTGAAGCTTTCTTT	CASSFKMRRAEAFF	TRBV28	.	many	TRBJ1-1
TGCGCCAGCAGTCAATCGCCCAAGGGACCCTACGAGCAGTACTTC	CASSQSPKGPYEQYF	TRBV23-1	.	.	TRBJ2-7
TGTGCCAGCAGTTCCCGGGACAGAAGCTATGGCTACACCTTC	CASSSRDRSYGYTF	TRBV6-5	TRBD1	.	TRBJ1-2
TGCAGCGTCATGACAAACTTCTACGAGCAGTACTTC	CSVMTNFYEQYF	TRBV29-1	.	.	TRBJ2-7
TGTGCCAGCAGCTGGACTAGCGGGACCACAGATACGCAGTATTTT	CASSWTSGTTDTQYF	TRBV11-3	TRBD2	.	TRBJ2-3
TGCAGCGGGAGGACAGGGAGGACCGGGGAGCTGTTTTTT	CSGRTGRTGELFF	TRBV29-1	TRBD1	few	TRBJ2-2
TGTGCCAGCAGCCCGTCTCCGAGAGGCACTGAAGCTTTCTTT	CASSPSPRGTEAFF	TRBV6-5	.	.	TRBJ1-1
TGTGCCAGTAAGGACAGGGAATTGGCTGGAAACACCATATATTTT	CASKDRELAGNTIYF	TRBV19	TRBD1	.	TRBJ1-3
TGTGCCAGCACCCGGGACAGGGGAACCGGGGAGCTGTTTTTT	CASTRDRGTGELFF	TRBV27	TRBD1	.	TRBJ2-2
TGTGCCAGCAGCCAAGATAGGATTCTAGCGGAGCAGTACTTC	CASSQDRILAEQYF	TRBV3-1/TRBV3-2	.	.	TRBJ2-7